These T cell receptor beta chains were read from a single sample in a study of T cell responses to AZD1222 COVID-19 vaccine. The assay was immunoSEQ multiplex PCR, and TCRdb's table has in-frame clones only and misses some. The sample has 95,000 to 100,000 clones, roughly nine tenths seen once. This sample comprised peripheral blood, obtained on day 0 of AZD1222 vaccination. These receptors were collected from an adult in good health. Both conserved end residues are trimmed from each CDR3. Fields, in order: J gene, CDR3 length, V gene, CDR3 protein.

TRBJ2-7	12	TRBV18	ASSPPTVSYEQY
TRBJ2-1	18	TRBV5-1	ASSLMGGLAGGTSYNEQF
TRBJ2-4	15	TRBV3-1/TRBV3-2	ASSPSTSFRAKNIQY
TRBJ1-1	12	TRBV30	AWGSKEMNTEAF
TRBJ2-7	14	TRBV9	ASSVELGGSSYEQY
TRBJ1-5	12	TRBV10-2	ASSDGGGFQPQH
TRBJ1-2	11	TRBV28	ASIKGPGGTGT
TRBJ1-6	12	TRBV2	ASFGQGGNSPLH
TRBJ2-7	13	TRBV5-1	ASSSLQGLSYEQY
TRBJ2-7	11	TRBV5-4	ASSFRGSSEQY
TRBJ2-7	12	TRBV6-1	ASSEPGLGDEQY
TRBJ1-1	11	TRBV6-5	ASSYSGGTEAF
TRBJ1-2	13	TRBV19	ASRQGYTSNYGYT
TRBJ2-7	12	TRBV6-1	ASSEASGRGEQY
TRBJ2-2	13	TRBV5-1	ASRTSGSRAGELF
TRBJ2-2	13	TRBV28	ATVGTSGSGGELF
TRBJ1-4	10	TRBV6-5	ASSPGREKLF
TRBJ2-1	13	TRBV4-1	ASSLMRTAYNEQF
TRBJ1-1	11	TRBV12-3/TRBV12-4	ASSLLMLEEAF
TRBJ2-5	12	TRBV6-5	ASTGGRYQETQY
TRBJ1-5	16	TRBV27	ASSSSSPGDRRNQPQH
TRBJ2-1	13	TRBV25-1	ASSELPSGRNEQF
TRBJ2-3	14	TRBV6-1	ASSEQTGGGTDTQY
TRBJ2-7	15	TRBV19	ASSRVSGLAGRNEQY
TRBJ2-2	13	TRBV2	ASRWGTSGVGELF
TRBJ2-7	14	TRBV4-2	ASSQAPGTGFMEQY
TRBJ2-7	10	TRBV16	ASSQSGLEQY
TRBJ2-2	13	TRBV11-2	ASSLGSDPTGELF
TRBJ1-2	13	TRBV7-9	ASSLGVAGNYGYT
TRBJ2-7	12	TRBV27	ASSLDRGYNEQY
TRBJ1-3	12	TRBV6-4	ASRDRDFGNTIY
TRBJ1-5	14	TRBV4-1	ASSQEGGQFNQPQH
TRBJ1-5	12	TRBV6-6	ASTRRDRNQPQH
TRBJ1-6	12	TRBV5-1	ASSLAGRGSPLH
TRBJ1-5	14	TRBV5-8	ASSLGWVFGNQPQH
TRBJ2-5	12	TRBV6-5	ASSYVGATETQY
TRBJ1-2	13	TRBV18	ASSPPVSGGRGYT
TRBJ2-3	15	TRBV4-2	ASSQRPVFQDTDTQY
TRBJ1-4	15	TRBV7-8	ASSLEGGGATNEKLF
TRBJ2-5	16	TRBV21-1	ASSKEGRGAFRVETQY
TRBJ2-1	17	TRBV9	ASSDPGLAGGLAYNEQF
TRBJ1-1	13	TRBV5-5	ASSLVGDMNTEAF
TRBJ1-1	14	TRBV5-1	ASSFTQGLRGTEAF